This TCR beta chain stems from a study of human T cells and chemical hapten exposure. Time point of the sample: patch test 2, 6 weeks after DPC sensitization. As to treatment: therapeutic diphenylcyclopropenone sensitization with weekly scalp DPC. Unfractionated whole blood yielded the extracted total RNA. V trimming: 4 bases; J trimming: 4 bases; junction bases outside the gene matches: 11. CDR3 length: 16 residues. Germline V gene lookup returns CDR1 SGHRS and CDR2 YFSETQ. Original analysis: A per-sample median of approximately 100,000 TCRs was observed, with a range of roughly 20,000 to 690,600. TCRdb reprocessed the RACE reads via MiXCR and lists one record per CDR3 protein. The V and J calls follow TCRdb's processing rather than the paper's. The sample lists about 96,000 distinct CDR3 sequences, 9% to 9.5% occurring once. This clonotype was counted between two and nine times.

V is TRBV5-1 and J is TRBJ2-3; 8 positions match TRBD1. Sequenced here: whole blood, sampled in connection with sensitization to the hapten diphenylcyclopropenone (DPC). This clonotype was obtained from a woman between 40 and 55 years old with alopecia areata. Some clones in this sample may be carry-over from other donors' samples. The CDR3 spells CASSVSGGEWADTQYF. The CDR3, as DNA: TGCGCCAGCAGCGTATCAGGGGGCGAGTGGGCAGATACGCAGTATTTT.